The 30 T cell receptor beta chains reported below all come from one sample, sequenced in a study of T-cell reconstitution after alpha-beta-depleted transplantation in children. This sample's TCRbeta library carried unique molecular identifier barcodes. One entry per CDR3 protein, called by TCRdb with MiXCR from the PCR reads. Here the sample spans approximately 390,000 distinct CDR3 sequences, roughly 11% being singletons. Material: PBMCs from the stem cell graft donor, obtained from the stem cell graft. The source of these receptors is a human donor who donated a stem cell graft to a child with acute myeloid leukemia.

This clonotype was found many times. This chain connects TRBV7-3 to TRBJ2-7; D is unresolved. Germline lookup yields CDR1 SGHTA and CDR2 FQGTGA. V was trimmed by 2 bases and J by 7 bases, leaving 9 bases between them. CDR3 length: 12 amino acids. CDR3 DNA sequence: TGTGCCAGCAGCTTACGCTTGGGGGAGCAGTACTTC. Its translation: CASSLRLGEQYF. Complete variable domain (other parts from reference TRBV7-3 and TRBJ2-7): GAGVSQTPSNKVTEKGKYVELRCDPISGHTALYWYRQSLGQGPEFLIYFQGTGAADDSGLPNDRFFAVRPEGSVSTLKIQRTERGDSAVYLCASSLRLGEQYFGPGTRLTVT.

This clonotype was counted only a few times. The rearrangement joins TRBV20-1 to TRBJ2-3; D gene uncertain. V lost 5 bases to trimming and J lost 0 bases, with 9 bases between them. Germline V CDR1 and CDR2: DFQATT, SNEGSKA (reference sequence). This CDR3 has 13 amino acids. The CDR3 is CSAPPGSTDTQYF. In DNA form, the CDR3 reads TGCAGTGCTCCCCCAGGTAGCACAGATACGCAGTATTTT.

This clonotype came up a few times. This chain connects TRBV4-2 to TRBJ2-3; no clear D gene. The CDR3 has 14 amino acids. The germline V gene encodes CDR1 LGHNA and CDR2 YNFKEQ. With 1 base removed from V and 4 bases from J, the gap between germline ends came to 9 bases. For the CDR3, the DNA is TGTGCCAGCAGCCAAGGTGCAAGGGCAGATACGCAGTATTTT. Translation: CASSQGARADTQYF.

The V call is TRBV29-1, the J call TRBJ2-5; no clear D gene. The CDR3 spans 13 residues. V lost 0 bases and J 4 bases, leaving 9 bases between the germline ends. Germline lookup yields CDR1 SQVTM and CDR2 ANQGSEA. The chain's CDR3 is CSVEDGPGETQYF. The DNA of the CDR3 is TGCAGCGTTGAAGACGGGCCGGGAGAGACCCAGTACTTC.

This clonotype was seen repeatedly, ten times or more. V usage is TRBV5-5 and J usage is TRBJ2-5; D is undetermined. Trimming removed 4 bases at V and 2 bases at J, with 9 bases between. In germline, CDR1 is SGHKS, CDR2 YYEKEE (reference sequence). This CDR3 region has 13 residues. The CDR3 region is CASSPGGQETQYF. CDR3 nucleotide sequence: TGTGCCAGCAGCCCTGGTGGGCAAGAGACCCAGTACTTC.

This clonotype showed up just a few times. The chain recombines TRBV29-1 with TRBJ1-4, with 8 bases identical to TRBD1. V lost 5 bases to trimming and J lost 8 bases; unmatched junction nucleotides: 7. This CDR3 has 13 amino acids. Germline V gives CDR1 SQVTM, CDR2 ANQGSEA. CDR3 residues: CSVRARGQEKLFF. The CDR3 nucleotides are TGCAGCGTTCGAGCCAGGGGGCAGGAAAAACTGTTTTTT. Full variable domain (missing parts from reference TRBV29-1 and TRBJ1-4): SAVISQKPSRDICQRGTSLTIQCQVDSQVTMMFWYRQQPGQSLTLIATANQGSEATYESGFVIDKFPISRPNLTFSTLTVSNMSPEDSSIYLCSVRARGQEKLFFGSGTQLSVL.

This clonotype was counted between two and nine times. This chain connects TRBV6-1 to TRBJ1-5; D remains ambiguous. This CDR3 contains 15 residues. Germline V gives CDR1 MNHNS, CDR2 SASEGT. V shed 6 bases and J shed 0 bases, with 12 bases lying between them. CDR3 amino acids: CASRKRQSSNQPQHF. The CDR3 coding sequence is TGTGCCAGCAGAAAACGCCAGAGTAGCAATCAGCCCCAGCATTTT.

This chain uses TRBV6-1 with TRBJ1-2, with a possible D match to TRBD1 (6 bases). Germline CDR1 MNHNS, CDR2 SASEGT. The V end lost 7 bases, the J end lost 2 bases, and 17 bases lay between the germline ends. The CDR3 extends over 15 amino acids. CDR3: CASTAGPGTNYGYTF. The CDR3 coding sequence is TGTGCCAGCACCGCCGGGCCCGGGACAAACTATGGCTACACCTTC.

The rearrangement links TRBV21-1 to TRBJ2-7; the listed D gene, TRBD2, was not tested against the DNA. TRBV21-1 corresponds to a pseudogene. The length of the CDR3 is 17 residues. CDR3 nucleotides: TGTGCCAGCAGCAAAGGCCCACCGTTGGAGGGGTTCTACGAGCAGTACGTC. Encoded protein: CASSKGPPLEGFYEQYV.

This clonotype was observed a handful of times. This chain connects TRBV18 to TRBJ2-3, with D hard to call. Per germline, CDR1 KGHSH and CDR2 LQKENI. V shed 3 bases and J shed 6 bases, with 13 bases lying between them. The CDR3 length is 14 residues. CDR3 nucleotide sequence: TGTGCCAGCTCACCGGTATCCGGGTCTGATACGCAGTATTTT. Residues: CASSPVSGSDTQYF.

V is TRBV29-1 and J is TRBJ2-7; D is unclear. The V gene's germline CDR1 is SQVTM and CDR2 ANQGSEA. V lost 4 bases to trimming and J lost 5 bases, with 12 bases between them. The CDR3 spans 12 residues. The CDR3 spells CSVVLSFNEQYF. CDR3 in DNA: TGCAGCGTTGTGCTTAGTTTCAACGAGCAGTACTTC.

This rearrangement joins TRBV6-2 or TRBV6-3 to TRBJ2-5; 7 nucleotides match TRBD2. There are 11 residues in the CDR3. Germline lookup yields CDR1 MNHEY and CDR2 SVGEGT. The V segment lost 2 bases and the J segment 12 bases; nucleotides outside the gene matches: 3. In nucleotides, the CDR3 is TGTGCCAGCAGTTACGGCCGGGGGGAGTACTTC. It is translated as CASSYGRGEYF.

A few counts support this clonotype. The chain has TRBV15 and TRBJ2-5, with 11 bases aligning to TRBD2. V shed 3 bases, J shed 8 bases, and the junction held 11 bases outside the gene matches. The CDR3 covers 16 residues. Looked up from germline, CDR1 is LNHNV and CDR2 is YYDKDF (reference sequence). The CDR3 coding sequence is TGTGCCACCAGCAGCCCTACTAGCGGGAGTGGGAAAACCCAGTACTTC. Translated, it gives CATSSPTSGSGKTQYF.

This clonotype was recorded many times. This chain joins TRBV7-2 and TRBJ2-1; 11 bases match TRBD2. V lost 5 bases to trimming and J lost 5 bases; unmatched junction nucleotides: 2. The CDR3 has 14 residues. Germline-derived CDR1 and CDR2 are SGHTA and FQGNSA. The CDR3 coding sequence is TGTGCCAGCAGCGTACTAGCGGGGGACAATGAGCAGTTCTTC. This translates into CASSVLAGDNEQFF. The full variable domain, completed using reference TRBV7-2 and TRBJ2-1, is GAGVSQSPSNKVTEKGKDVELRCDPISGHTALYWYRQSLGQGLEFLIYFQGNSAPDKSGLPSDRFSAERTGGSVSTLTIQRTQQEDSAVYLCASSVLAGDNEQFFGPGTRLTVL.

This clonotype was observed a few times. The rearrangement uses TRBV7-2 and TRBJ2-2; D call uncertain. The length of the CDR3 is 12 residues. V dropped 10 bases and J dropped 4 bases, with 10 bases sitting between them. Germline-derived CDR1 and CDR2 are SGHTA and FQGNSA. The DNA of the CDR3 is TGTGCCACCCCAGCTGGCACCGGGGAGCTGTTTTTT. Amino acid sequence: CATPAGTGELFF.

A few counts support this clonotype. This chain connects TRBV6-5 to TRBJ1-1; 8 bases are a match to TRBD1. This CDR3 has 16 amino acids. With V trimmed by 6 bases and J by 1 base, 10 bases remained unmatched. Germline V gene sequence: CDR1 MNHEY, CDR2 SVGAGI. The DNA of the CDR3 is TGTGCCAGCAGACCAGGACAGGGTAGGGGGAACACTGAAGCTTTCTTT. Encoded protein: CASRPGQGRGNTEAFF.

The rearrangement joins TRBV25-1 to TRBJ2-3, with D unresolved. CDR3 size: 14 residues. Germline CDR1 MGHDK, CDR2 SYGVNS. The V end lost 4 bases, the J end lost 0 bases, and 8 bases lay between the germline ends. CDR3 in amino acids: CASSGTDSTDTQYF. For the CDR3, the DNA is TGTGCCAGCAGTGGGACGGACAGCACAGATACGCAGTATTTT.

This clonotype has a handful of counts. The chain joins TRBV12-3 or TRBV12-4 to TRBJ2-3; 7 bases are shared with TRBD1. CDR3 length: 13 residues. J lost 7 bases, V lost 6 bases, and 7 bases had no gene match. CDR3 nucleotide sequence: TGTGCCAGCAGAGCTACAGGGGAGTATACGCAGTATTTT. Translating gives CASRATGEYTQYF.

This clonotype was picked up many times. J is TRBJ1-5 and V is TRBV29-1, with a possible D match to TRBD1 (6 bases). Germline-derived CDR1 and CDR2 are SQVTM and ANQGSEA. The CDR3 consists of 14 residues. The V end lost 6 bases, the J end lost 0 bases, and 12 bases lay between the germline ends. CDR3 in amino acids: CSVAQGFSNQPQHF. The DNA for the CDR3 is TGCAGCGTAGCGCAGGGGTTTAGCAATCAGCCCCAGCATTTT.

This clonotype appeared a few times. The genes are TRBV4-1 and TRBJ2-2; 10 bases line up with TRBD2. Germline assignment: CDR1 MGHRA and CDR2 YSYEKL. J lost 3 bases, V lost 0 bases, and 4 bases had no gene match. The CDR3 has 17 residues. This CDR3 reads CASSQDSAGGHTGELFF. The CDR3 nucleotides read TGCGCCAGCAGCCAAGATTCAGCGGGAGGGCACACCGGGGAGCTGTTTTTT.

This clonotype came up a few times. The CDR3 DNA reads as TGCGCCAGCAGCCTACAGGGGTTGGATGGCTACACCTTC. This sequence encodes CASSLQGLDGYTF. The chain combines TRBV5-1 with TRBJ1-2; 7 bases agree with TRBD1. V lost 4 bases and J lost 6; bases outside the gene matches: 6. The germline CDR1 and CDR2 sequences are SGHRS and YFSETQ. CDR3 length: 13 residues.

The CDR3 bases are TGCAGTGCTAGAGATCGTCGGAATAGCAATCAGCCCCAGCATTTT. Translating it yields CSARDRRNSNQPQHF. The rearrangement uses TRBV20-1 and TRBJ1-5; D ambiguous. The CDR3 has 15 residues. Looked up from germline, CDR1 is DFQATT and CDR2 is SNEGSKA (reference sequence). Trimming removed 0 bases from V and 0 bases from J, with 9 bases in between.

Many counts were recorded for this clonotype. V and J are TRBV29-1 and TRBJ2-5, with 8 bases aligning to TRBD2. This CDR3 is 12 amino acids long. The junction had 2 bases not matched to a gene; V was cut back by 4 bases and J by 4 bases. Per the germline V gene, CDR1 is SQVTM and CDR2 is ANQGSEA. The CDR3 DNA is TGCAGCGTTGTTGCGGGAGGAGAGACCCAGTACTTC. This gives the protein CSVVAGGETQYF. The full variable domain, its missing parts supplied by reference TRBV29-1 and TRBJ2-5, is SAVISQKPSRDICQRGTSLTIQCQVDSQVTMMFWYRQQPGQSLTLIATANQGSEATYESGFVIDKFPISRPNLTFSTLTVSNMSPEDSSIYLCSVVAGGETQYFGPGTRLLVL.

The chain has TRBV7-3 and TRBJ2-6; 7 bases map to TRBD1. CDR1 is SGHTA and CDR2 is FQGTGA in the germline V gene. V trimming: 1 base; J trimming: 2 bases; junction bases outside the gene matches: 2. This CDR3 comprises 16 residues. The CDR3 loop is CASSLRTGAGANVLTF. The CDR3 bases are TGTGCCAGCAGCTTAAGAACAGGGGCTGGGGCCAACGTCCTGACTTTC.

This sequence joins TRBV6-2 or TRBV6-3 and TRBJ2-7; 8 nucleotides agree with TRBD2. J lost 8 bases, V lost 6 bases, and 12 bases had no gene match. The CDR3 has 14 residues. CDR1 is MNHEY, CDR2 SVGEGT, per germline. The DNA for the CDR3 is TGTGCCAGCAGGACGGCCGGAGCGGGAGCCAAGCAGTACTTC. Its translation is CASRTAGAGAKQYF.

The J gene is TRBJ2-5, the V gene TRBV5-1; 9 bases are shared with TRBD2. Unmatched junction bases numbered 14, after V lost 4 bases and J lost 4 bases. CDR3 length: 17 residues. Germline CDR1 reads SGHRS; CDR2 reads YFSETQ. CDR3 nucleotides: TGCGCCAGCAGCCGGAATTGGGGGCTTAGCGGGGGAGAGACCCAGTACTTC. Translated: CASSRNWGLSGGETQYF.

This clonotype was counted a single time. This chain uses TRBV19 with TRBJ2-7; the D gene is possibly TRBD2 (6 bases). The CDR3 is 14 amino acids. V was shortened by 4 bases and J by 2 bases, with 12 bases between the two germline ends. CDR1 is LNHDA and CDR2 is SQIVND in the germline V gene (reference sequence). The CDR3 nucleotides read TGTGCCAGTAGTAAGGCGGGACTTACCTACGAGCAGTACTTC. It translates to CASSKAGLTYEQYF.

The V call is TRBV12-3 or TRBV12-4, the J call TRBJ2-2; D is tentatively TRBD1 or TRBD2 (5 bases each). This CDR3 is built from 13 residues. V was trimmed by 5 bases and J by 4 bases, leaving 8 bases between them. CDR3 sequence (DNA): TGTGCCAGCAGTCGAGGGGCCACCGGGGAGCTGTTTTTT. Translated, it gives CASSRGATGELFF.

The genes are TRBV7-8 and TRBJ2-7; D uncertain. V was trimmed by 4 bases and J by 4 bases, leaving 11 bases between them. The CDR3 sequence is 13 residues long. CDR1 SGHVS and CDR2 FQNEAQ come from the germline V gene. The CDR3 loop is CASSSSLGYEQYF. The DNA of the CDR3 is TGTGCCAGCAGCTCCTCCCTCGGGTACGAGCAGTACTTC.

The chain employs TRBV20-1 and TRBJ1-4; 8 bases fit TRBD1. Germline loops: CDR1 DFQATT, CDR2 SNEGSKA (reference sequence). CDR3 length: 14 amino acids. The junction had 5 bases not matched to a gene; V was cut back by 6 bases and J by 2 bases. The CDR3 protein is CSAPTGETNEKLFF. CDR3 DNA: TGCAGTGCACCGACAGGGGAGACTAATGAAAAACTGTTTTTT.